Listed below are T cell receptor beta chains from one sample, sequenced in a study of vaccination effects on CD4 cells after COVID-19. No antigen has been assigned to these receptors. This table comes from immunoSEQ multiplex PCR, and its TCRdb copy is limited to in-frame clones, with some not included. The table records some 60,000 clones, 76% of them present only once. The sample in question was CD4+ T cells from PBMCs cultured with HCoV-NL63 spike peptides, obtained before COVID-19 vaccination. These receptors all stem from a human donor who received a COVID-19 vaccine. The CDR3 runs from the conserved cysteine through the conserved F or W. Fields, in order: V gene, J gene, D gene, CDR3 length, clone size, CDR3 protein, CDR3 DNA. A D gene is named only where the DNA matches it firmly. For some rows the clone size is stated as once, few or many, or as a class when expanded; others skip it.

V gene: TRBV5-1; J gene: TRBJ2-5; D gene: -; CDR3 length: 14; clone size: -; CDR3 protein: CASSVGTGGETQYF; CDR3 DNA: TGCGCCAGCAGCGTGGGTACAGGAGGAGAGACCCAGTACTTC
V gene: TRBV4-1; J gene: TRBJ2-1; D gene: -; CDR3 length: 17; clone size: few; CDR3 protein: CASSQERGELRRDEQFF; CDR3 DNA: TGCGCCAGCAGCCAAGAACGGGGCGAACTCCGGAGGGATGAGCAGTTCTTC
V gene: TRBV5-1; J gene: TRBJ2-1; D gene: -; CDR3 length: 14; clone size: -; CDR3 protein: CASSLQGMHNEQFF; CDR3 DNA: TGCGCCAGCAGCCTACAGGGAATGCACAATGAGCAGTTCTTC
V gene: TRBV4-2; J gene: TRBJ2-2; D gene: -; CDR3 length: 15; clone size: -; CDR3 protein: CASSQLGQNTGELFF; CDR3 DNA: TGTGCCAGCAGCCAACTGGGACAGAACACCGGGGAGCTGTTTTTT
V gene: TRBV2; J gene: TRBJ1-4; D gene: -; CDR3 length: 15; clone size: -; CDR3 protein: CASRTPRVANEKLFF; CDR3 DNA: TGTGCCAGCAGGACCCCTAGGGTGGCTAATGAAAAACTGTTTTTT
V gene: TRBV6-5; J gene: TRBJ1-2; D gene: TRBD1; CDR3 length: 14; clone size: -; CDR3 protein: CASSSSGGNYGYTF; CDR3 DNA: TGTGCCAGCAGTTCTTCAGGGGGTAACTATGGCTACACCTTC
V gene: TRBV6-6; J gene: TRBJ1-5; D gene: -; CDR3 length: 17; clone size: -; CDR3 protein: CASSHDVREVGNQPQHF; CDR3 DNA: TGTGCCAGCAGTCACGACGTCAGGGAAGTGGGCAATCAGCCCCAGCATTTT
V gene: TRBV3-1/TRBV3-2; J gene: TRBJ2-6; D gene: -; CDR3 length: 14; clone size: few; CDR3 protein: CASSHLPGANVLTF; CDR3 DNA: TGTGCCAGCAGCCACCTACCTGGGGCCAACGTCCTGACTTTC
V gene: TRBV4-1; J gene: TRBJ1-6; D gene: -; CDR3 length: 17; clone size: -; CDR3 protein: CASSLLEGRTYNSPLHF; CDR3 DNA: TGCGCCAGCAGCCTCTTAGAGGGACGGACTTATAATTCACCCCTCCACTTT
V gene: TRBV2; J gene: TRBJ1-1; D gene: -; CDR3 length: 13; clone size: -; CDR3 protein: CASSAGRDTEAFF; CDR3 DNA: TGTGCCAGCAGTGCGGGAAGGGACACTGAAGCTTTCTTT
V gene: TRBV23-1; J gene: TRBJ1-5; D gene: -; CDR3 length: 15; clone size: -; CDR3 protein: CASSQWAVGNQPQHF; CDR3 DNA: TGCGCCAGCAGTCAATGGGCGGTGGGCAATCAGCCCCAGCATTTT
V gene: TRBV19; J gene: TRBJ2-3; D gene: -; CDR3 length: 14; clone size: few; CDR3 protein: CASSSGDSTDTQYF; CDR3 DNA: TGTGCCAGTAGTTCGGGAGATAGCACAGATACGCAGTATTTT